This T cell receptor (beta chain) is from a study of blood T cell repertoires in COVID-19. TCRdb keeps only in-frame clones here, not all; method: immunoSEQ multiplex PCR. The sample has fewer than 110,000 clones; 85% are singletons. The ends were cut back, 2 bases at V and 2 bases at J, with 16 bases in the middle. Germline CDR1 reads KGHDR; CDR2 reads SFDVKD. This CDR3 contains 17 residues. This receptor was identified in a woman aged 70-85 years with active or convalescent COVID-19. This chain links TRBV24-1 with TRBJ2-3, with D possibly matching TRBD1 (5 bases). Specimen: peripheral blood. In DNA, the CDR3 is TGTGCCACCAGTGATTCGCCCAGCCAGGGATTCACAGATACGCAGTATTTT. This codes for CATSDSPSQGFTDTQYF.